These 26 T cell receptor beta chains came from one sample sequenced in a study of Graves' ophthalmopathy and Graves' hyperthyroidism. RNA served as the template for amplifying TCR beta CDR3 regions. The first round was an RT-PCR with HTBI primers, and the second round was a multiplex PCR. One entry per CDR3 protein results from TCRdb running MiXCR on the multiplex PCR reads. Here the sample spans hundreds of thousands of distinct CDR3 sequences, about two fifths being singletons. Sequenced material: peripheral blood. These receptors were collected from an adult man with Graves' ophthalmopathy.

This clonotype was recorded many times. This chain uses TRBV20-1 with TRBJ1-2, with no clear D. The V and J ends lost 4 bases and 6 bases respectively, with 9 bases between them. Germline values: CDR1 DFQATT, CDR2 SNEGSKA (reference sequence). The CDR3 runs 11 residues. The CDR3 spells CSAIGVDGYTF. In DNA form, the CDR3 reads TGCAGTGCTATTGGGGTCGATGGCTACACCTTC.

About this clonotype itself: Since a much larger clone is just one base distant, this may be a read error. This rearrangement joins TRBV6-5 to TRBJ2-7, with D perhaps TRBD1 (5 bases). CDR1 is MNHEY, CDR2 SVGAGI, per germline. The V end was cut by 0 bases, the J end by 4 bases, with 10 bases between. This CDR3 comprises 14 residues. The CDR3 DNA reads TGTGCCAGCAGTTACTCGGACAAATCTTACGAGCAGTACTTC. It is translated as CASSYSDKSYEQYF.

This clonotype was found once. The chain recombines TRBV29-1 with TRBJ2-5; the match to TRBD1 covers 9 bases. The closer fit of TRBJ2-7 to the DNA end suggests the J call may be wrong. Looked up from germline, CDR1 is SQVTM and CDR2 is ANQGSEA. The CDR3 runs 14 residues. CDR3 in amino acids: CSVELDRGSYEQYF. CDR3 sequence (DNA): TGCAGCGTTGAATTGGACAGGGGATCCTACGAGCAGTACTTC.

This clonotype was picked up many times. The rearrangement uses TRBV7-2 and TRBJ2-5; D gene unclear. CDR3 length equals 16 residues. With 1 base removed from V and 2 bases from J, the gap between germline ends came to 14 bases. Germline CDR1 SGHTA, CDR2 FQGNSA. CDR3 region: CASSLGAGTLQETQYF. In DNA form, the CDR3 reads TGTGCCAGCAGCTTAGGGGCTGGTACCTTACAAGAGACCCAGTACTTC.

The CDR3 DNA is TGCAGCAGTTCACAGGGTGACATGAACACTGAAGCTTTCTTT. This sequence encodes CSSSQGDMNTEAFF. The chain links TRBV29-1 to TRBJ1-1; TRBD1 might be the D (6 bases). Trimming took off 8 bases at V and 0 bases at J, with 16 bases between the two ends. The CDR3 sequence is 14 residues long. CDR1 and CDR2 (germline): SQVTM, ANQGSEA.

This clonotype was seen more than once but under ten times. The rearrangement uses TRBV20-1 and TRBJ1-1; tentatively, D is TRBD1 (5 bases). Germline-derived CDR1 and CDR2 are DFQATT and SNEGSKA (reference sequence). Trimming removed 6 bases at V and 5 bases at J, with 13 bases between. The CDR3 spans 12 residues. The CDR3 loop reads CSAPGPGTEAFF. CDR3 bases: TGCAGTGCCCCGGGACCCGGTACTGAAGCTTTCTTT.

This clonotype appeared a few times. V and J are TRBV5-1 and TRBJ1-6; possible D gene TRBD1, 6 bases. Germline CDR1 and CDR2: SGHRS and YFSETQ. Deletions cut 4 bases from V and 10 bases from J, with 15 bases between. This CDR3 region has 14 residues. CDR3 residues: CASSRGGGNSPLHF. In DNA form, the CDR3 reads TGCGCCAGCAGCCGGGGAGGGGGGAACTCACCCCTCCACTTT.

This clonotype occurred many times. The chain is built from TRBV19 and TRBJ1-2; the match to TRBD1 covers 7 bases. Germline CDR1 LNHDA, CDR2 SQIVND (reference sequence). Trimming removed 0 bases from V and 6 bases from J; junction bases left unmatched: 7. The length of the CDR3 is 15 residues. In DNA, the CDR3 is TGTGCCAGTAGTATAGAATGGGAGGGGGCGGATGGCTACACCTTC. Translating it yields CASSIEWEGADGYTF.

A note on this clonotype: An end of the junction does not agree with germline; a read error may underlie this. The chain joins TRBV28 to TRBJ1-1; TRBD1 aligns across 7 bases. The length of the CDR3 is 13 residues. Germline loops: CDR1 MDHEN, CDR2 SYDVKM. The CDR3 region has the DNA TGTGCCAGCAGTTCGGGACAGAGAACTGACGCTTTCTTT. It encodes CASSSGQRTDAFF.

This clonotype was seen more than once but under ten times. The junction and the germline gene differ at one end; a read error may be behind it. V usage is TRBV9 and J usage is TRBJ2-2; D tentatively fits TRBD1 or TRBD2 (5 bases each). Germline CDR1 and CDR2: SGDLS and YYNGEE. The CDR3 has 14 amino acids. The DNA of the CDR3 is TGTGCCAGCAGCGTAGTTCTGGACACCGGGGAGCTGCTTTTT. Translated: CASSVVLDTGELLF.

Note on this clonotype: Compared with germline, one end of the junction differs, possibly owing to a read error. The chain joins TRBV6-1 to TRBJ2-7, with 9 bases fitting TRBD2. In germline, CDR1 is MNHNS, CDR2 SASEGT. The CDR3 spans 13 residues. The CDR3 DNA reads TGTGCCAGCAGTGAAGCGCCTAGCGGGGTTGGGGACTTC. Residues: CASSEAPSGVGDF.

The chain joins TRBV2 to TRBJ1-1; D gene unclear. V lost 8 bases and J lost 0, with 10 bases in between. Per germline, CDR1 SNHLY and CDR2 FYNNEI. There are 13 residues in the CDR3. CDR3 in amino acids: CASSPVMNTEAFF. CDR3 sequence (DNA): TGTGCCAGCTCACCGGTTATGAACACTGAAGCTTTCTTT.

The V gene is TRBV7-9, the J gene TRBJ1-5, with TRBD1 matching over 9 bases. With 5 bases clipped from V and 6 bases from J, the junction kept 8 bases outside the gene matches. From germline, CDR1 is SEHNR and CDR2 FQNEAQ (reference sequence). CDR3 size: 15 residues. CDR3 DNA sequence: TGTGCCAGCAGCCTGGGACAGGGAGGTTTTCAGCCCCAGCATTTT. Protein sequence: CASSLGQGGFQPQHF. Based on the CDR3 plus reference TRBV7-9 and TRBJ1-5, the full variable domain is DTGVSQNPRHKITKRGQNVTFRCDPISEHNRLYWYRQTLGQGPEFLTYFQNEAQLEKSRLLSDRFSAERPKGSFSTLEIQRTEQGDSAMYLCASSLGQGGFQPQHFGDGTRLSIL.

The CDR3 region is CASSGPDNEQFF. For the CDR3, the DNA is TGTGCCAGCAGCGGCCCCGACAATGAGCAGTTCTTC. The chain employs TRBV9 and TRBJ2-1; D ambiguous. CDR3 size: 12 residues. CDR1 is SGDLS and CDR2 is YYNGEE in the germline V gene. Trimming removed 3 bases at V and 5 bases at J, with 6 bases between.

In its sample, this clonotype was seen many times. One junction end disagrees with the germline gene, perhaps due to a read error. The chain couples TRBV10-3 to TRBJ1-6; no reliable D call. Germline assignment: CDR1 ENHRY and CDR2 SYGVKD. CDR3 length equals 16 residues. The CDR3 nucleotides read TGTGCCAGCAGTGAAGCCCGGCGCCAATCGAATTCACCCCTCCACTTT. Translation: CASSEARRQSNSPLHF.

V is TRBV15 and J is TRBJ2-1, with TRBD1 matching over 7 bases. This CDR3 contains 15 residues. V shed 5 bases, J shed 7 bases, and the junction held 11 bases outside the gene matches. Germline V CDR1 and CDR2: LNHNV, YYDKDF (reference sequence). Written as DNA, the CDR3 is TGTGCCACCAGCCGTCGACAGGGATTGGGGAATGAGCAGTTCTTC. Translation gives CATSRRQGLGNEQFF.

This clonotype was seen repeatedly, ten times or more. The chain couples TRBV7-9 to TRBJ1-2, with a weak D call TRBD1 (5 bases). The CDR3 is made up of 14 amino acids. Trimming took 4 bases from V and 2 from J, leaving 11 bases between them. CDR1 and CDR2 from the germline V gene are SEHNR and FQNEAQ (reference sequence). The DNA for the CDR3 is TGTGCCAGCAGCTCCAAAGCAGGGAACTATGGCTACACCTTC. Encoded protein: CASSSKAGNYGYTF.

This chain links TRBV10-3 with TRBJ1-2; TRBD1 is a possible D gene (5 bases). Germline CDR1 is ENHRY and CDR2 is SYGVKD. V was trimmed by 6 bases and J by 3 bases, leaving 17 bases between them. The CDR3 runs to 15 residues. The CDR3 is CAISPQGRTDYGYTF. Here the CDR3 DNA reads TGTGCCATCAGCCCCCAGGGTCGGACCGACTATGGCTACACCTTC.

This CDR3 is CSARYVNTIYF. CDR3 bases: TGCAGTGCTAGGTACGTGAACACCATATATTTT. V usage is TRBV20-1 and J usage is TRBJ1-3; D gene ambiguous. Germline values: CDR1 DFQATT, CDR2 SNEGSKA (reference sequence). The V end was cut by 3 bases, the J end by 7 bases, with 7 bases between. This CDR3 has 11 residues.

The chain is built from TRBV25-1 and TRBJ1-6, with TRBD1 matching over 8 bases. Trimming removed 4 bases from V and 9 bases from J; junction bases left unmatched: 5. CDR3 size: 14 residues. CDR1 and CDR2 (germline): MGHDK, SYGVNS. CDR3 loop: CASSGSGTGSPLHF. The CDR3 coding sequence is TGTGCCAGCAGTGGAAGCGGGACAGGTTCACCCCTCCACTTT. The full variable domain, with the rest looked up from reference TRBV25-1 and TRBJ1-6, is EADIYQTPRYLVIGTGKKITLECSQTMGHDKMYWYQQDPGMELHLIHYSYGVNSTEKGDLSSESTVSRIRTEHFPLTLESARPSHTSQYLCASSGSGTGSPLHFGNGTRLTVT.

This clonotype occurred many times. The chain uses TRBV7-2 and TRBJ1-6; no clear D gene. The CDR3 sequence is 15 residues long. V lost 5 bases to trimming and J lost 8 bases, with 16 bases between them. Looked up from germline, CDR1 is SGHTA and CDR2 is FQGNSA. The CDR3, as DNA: TGTGCCAGCAGCCCAGGACCGGGAGGGCATTCACCCCTCCACTTT. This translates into CASSPGPGGHSPLHF.

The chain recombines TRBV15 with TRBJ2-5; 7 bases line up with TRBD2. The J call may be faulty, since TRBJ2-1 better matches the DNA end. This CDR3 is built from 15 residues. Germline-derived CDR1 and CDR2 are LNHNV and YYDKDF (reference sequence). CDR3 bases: TGTGCCACCAGCAGAATAGCGGGCCTCACTGATGAGCAGTTCTTC. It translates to CATSRIAGLTDEQFF.

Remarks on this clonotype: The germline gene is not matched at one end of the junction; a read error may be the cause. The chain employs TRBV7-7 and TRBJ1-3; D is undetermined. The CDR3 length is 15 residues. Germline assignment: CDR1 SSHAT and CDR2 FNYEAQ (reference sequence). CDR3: CASTQAGVLGNTIYF. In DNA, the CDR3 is TGTGCTAGCACCCAAGCGGGAGTCCTAGGAAACACCATATATTTT.

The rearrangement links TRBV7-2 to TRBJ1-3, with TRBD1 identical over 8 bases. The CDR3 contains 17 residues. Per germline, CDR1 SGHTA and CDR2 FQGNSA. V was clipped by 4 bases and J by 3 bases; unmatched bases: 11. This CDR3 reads CASSSQTDRGFGNTIYF. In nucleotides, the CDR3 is TGTGCCAGCAGCTCGCAAACAGACAGGGGCTTTGGAAACACCATATATTTT. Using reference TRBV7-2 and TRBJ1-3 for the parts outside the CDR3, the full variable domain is GAGVSQSPSNKVTEKGKDVELRCDPISGHTALYWYRQSLGQGLEFLIYFQGNSAPDKSGLPSDRFSAERTGGSVSTLTIQRTQQEDSAVYLCASSSQTDRGFGNTIYFGEGSWLTVV.

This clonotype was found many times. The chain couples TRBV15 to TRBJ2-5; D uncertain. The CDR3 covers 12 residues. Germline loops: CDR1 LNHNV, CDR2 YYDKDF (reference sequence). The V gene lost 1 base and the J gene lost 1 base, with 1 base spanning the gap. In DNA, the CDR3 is TGTGCCACCAGCAGAGCCCAAGAGACCCAGTACTTC. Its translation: CATSRAQETQYF.

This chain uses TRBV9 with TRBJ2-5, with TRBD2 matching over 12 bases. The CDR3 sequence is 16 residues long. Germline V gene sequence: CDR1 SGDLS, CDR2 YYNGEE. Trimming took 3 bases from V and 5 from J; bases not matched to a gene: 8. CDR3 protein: CASSGLAGGPEETQYF. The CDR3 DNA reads TGTGCCAGCAGCGGGCTAGCGGGAGGGCCGGAGGAGACCCAGTACTTC.